This T cell receptor beta chain emerged from a study of CD8+ T cells in alopecia areata. Broader study findings: Possibly as an HLA-related effect, TCR sharing across patients appeared less clear than in mice. Clonality was higher in lesional than normal scalp, especially in alopecia totalis/universalis.

As part of sample collection, lesional scalp punch biopsies and peripheral blood were taken from alopecia areata patients. T lymphocytes (CD4+ and CD8+) were sorted from PBMCs. In each case, RNA was isolated and then reverse transcribed into cDNA as the sequencing template. Profiled with immunoSEQ multiplex PCR; TCRdb holds only in-frame clones, not every one. The sample holds 150,000 to 200,000 clones; around 50% are singletons and the top ten take about 15%. About this clone itself: What it recognizes is unknown.

The receptor was derived from a human donor with alopecia areata. The sequences come from CD4+ T cells sorted from blood, collected at week 0.

For the CDR3, the DNA is TGTGCCAGCAGCGCGCGGGACAGAACCGGGGAGCTGTTTTTT. Protein product: CASSARDRTGELFF. V gene TRBV5-4 combines with J gene TRBJ2-2; maybe TRBD1 (7 bases). This CDR3 comprises 14 residues. CDR1 is SGHNT and CDR2 is YYREEE in the germline V gene (reference sequence). The V end lost 4 bases, the J end lost 5 bases, and 12 bases lay between the germline ends.